The 8 T cell receptor beta chains presented below share a single source sample, sequenced in a study of naive and memory T cell subsets. Amplification of ligated cDNA took four PCR rounds with SP2 and nested alpha and beta constant primers. TCRdb fed the 5' RACE reads into MiXCR, producing one record per CDR3 protein. The repertoire holds more than 50,000 distinct CDR3 sequences, around 7.7% seen once, with 9% to 10% in the top ten. TCR cDNA received a 3' ligated oligonucleotide that carried a UMI. These receptors originate from a male donor in good health.

A few counts support this clonotype. The rearrangement links TRBV20-1 to TRBJ2-3; unclear D gene. CDR1 is DFQATT and CDR2 is SNEGSKA in the germline V gene (reference sequence). The CDR3 runs 9 residues. V lost 5 bases and J 6 bases, leaving 3 bases between the germline ends. For the CDR3, the DNA is TGCAGTGCTGGGGATACGCAGTATTTT. Encoded protein: CSAGDTQYF.

This clonotype was counted ten times or more. The chain has TRBV27 and TRBJ1-2; D might be TRBD1 (6 bases). The CDR3 covers 15 residues. Germline V CDR1 and CDR2: MNHEY, SMNVEV (reference sequence). V was cut by 5 bases and J by 4 bases, with 17 bases left in between. CDR3 bases: TGTGCCAGCAGTCAAAGTGGGAGGGGGATCTATGGCTACACCTTC. This gives the protein CASSQSGRGIYGYTF.

The sample holds many counts of this clonotype. The chain joins TRBV6-5 to TRBJ2-7, with D uncertain. The CDR3 totals 15 residues. Germline CDR1 and CDR2: MNHEY and SVGAGI. V was cut by 0 bases and J by 3 bases, with 12 bases left in between. As DNA, the CDR3 is TGTGCCAGCAGTTACTCGAGTTCAGAATACTACGAGCAGTACTTC. Amino acids: CASSYSSSEYYEQYF.

CDR3 sequence reads: CASSLAVTSGHNEQFF. As DNA, the CDR3 is TGCGCCAGCAGCTTGGCCGTGACTAGCGGCCACAATGAGCAGTTCTTC. The chain links TRBV5-1 to TRBJ2-1, with TRBD2 matching over 9 bases. The CDR3 has 16 amino acids. The junction had 6 bases not matched to a gene; V was cut back by 0 bases and J by 5 bases. Germline CDR1 is SGHRS and CDR2 is YFSETQ.

This clonotype was counted many times. V usage is TRBV14 and J usage is TRBJ1-6, with a tentative D call TRBD1 (5 bases). V was trimmed by 0 bases and J by 12 bases, leaving 15 bases between them. The V gene's germline CDR1 is SGHDN and CDR2 FVKESK. The CDR3 spans 15 residues. CDR3 sequence (DNA): TGTGCCAGCAGCCAAGACCAGGGTTCCATCGGACCCCTCCACTTT. It is translated as CASSQDQGSIGPLHF.

This clonotype came up a few times. The chain employs TRBV6-5 and TRBJ1-5; 7 bases match TRBD1. Germline CDR1 is MNHEY and CDR2 is SVGAGI. The CDR3 has 17 residues. V shed 0 bases and J 4 bases; nucleotides not matched to a gene: 9. The CDR3 loop reads CASSYSLQDRKNQPQHF. The CDR3 DNA reads as TGTGCCAGCAGTTACTCCCTGCAGGACAGGAAAAATCAGCCCCAGCATTTT.

This clonotype was picked up a small number of times. This chain joins TRBV5-1 and TRBJ1-1; no firm D call. V shed 1 base and J shed 2 bases, with 12 bases lying between them. This CDR3 is 15 amino acids long. Germline assignment: CDR1 SGHRS and CDR2 YFSETQ. The DNA of the CDR3 is TGCGCCAGCAGCTTGTATCCCCCCAGTAACACTGAAGCTTTCTTT. Protein product: CASSLYPPSNTEAFF.

The rearrangement links TRBV12-3 or TRBV12-4 to TRBJ2-1, with D possibly being TRBD2 (7 bases). The CDR3 totals 16 residues. Trimming removed 5 bases at V and 2 bases at J, with 16 bases between. The CDR3, as DNA: TGTGCCAGCAGTCCCGGGGGCGGGGGAGCCTACAATGAGCAGTTCTTC. Protein: CASSPGGGGAYNEQFF.